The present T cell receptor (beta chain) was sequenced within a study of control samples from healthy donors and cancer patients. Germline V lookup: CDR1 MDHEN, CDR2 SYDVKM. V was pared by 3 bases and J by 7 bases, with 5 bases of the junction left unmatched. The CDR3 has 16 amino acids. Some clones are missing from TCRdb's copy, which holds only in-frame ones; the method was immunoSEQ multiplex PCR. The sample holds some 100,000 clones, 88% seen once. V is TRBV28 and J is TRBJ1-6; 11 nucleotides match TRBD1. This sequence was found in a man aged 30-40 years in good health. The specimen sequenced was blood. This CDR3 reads CASSFRDRGYNSPLHF. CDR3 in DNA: TGTGCCAGCAGTTTCCGGGACAGGGGGTACAATTCACCCCTCCACTTT.